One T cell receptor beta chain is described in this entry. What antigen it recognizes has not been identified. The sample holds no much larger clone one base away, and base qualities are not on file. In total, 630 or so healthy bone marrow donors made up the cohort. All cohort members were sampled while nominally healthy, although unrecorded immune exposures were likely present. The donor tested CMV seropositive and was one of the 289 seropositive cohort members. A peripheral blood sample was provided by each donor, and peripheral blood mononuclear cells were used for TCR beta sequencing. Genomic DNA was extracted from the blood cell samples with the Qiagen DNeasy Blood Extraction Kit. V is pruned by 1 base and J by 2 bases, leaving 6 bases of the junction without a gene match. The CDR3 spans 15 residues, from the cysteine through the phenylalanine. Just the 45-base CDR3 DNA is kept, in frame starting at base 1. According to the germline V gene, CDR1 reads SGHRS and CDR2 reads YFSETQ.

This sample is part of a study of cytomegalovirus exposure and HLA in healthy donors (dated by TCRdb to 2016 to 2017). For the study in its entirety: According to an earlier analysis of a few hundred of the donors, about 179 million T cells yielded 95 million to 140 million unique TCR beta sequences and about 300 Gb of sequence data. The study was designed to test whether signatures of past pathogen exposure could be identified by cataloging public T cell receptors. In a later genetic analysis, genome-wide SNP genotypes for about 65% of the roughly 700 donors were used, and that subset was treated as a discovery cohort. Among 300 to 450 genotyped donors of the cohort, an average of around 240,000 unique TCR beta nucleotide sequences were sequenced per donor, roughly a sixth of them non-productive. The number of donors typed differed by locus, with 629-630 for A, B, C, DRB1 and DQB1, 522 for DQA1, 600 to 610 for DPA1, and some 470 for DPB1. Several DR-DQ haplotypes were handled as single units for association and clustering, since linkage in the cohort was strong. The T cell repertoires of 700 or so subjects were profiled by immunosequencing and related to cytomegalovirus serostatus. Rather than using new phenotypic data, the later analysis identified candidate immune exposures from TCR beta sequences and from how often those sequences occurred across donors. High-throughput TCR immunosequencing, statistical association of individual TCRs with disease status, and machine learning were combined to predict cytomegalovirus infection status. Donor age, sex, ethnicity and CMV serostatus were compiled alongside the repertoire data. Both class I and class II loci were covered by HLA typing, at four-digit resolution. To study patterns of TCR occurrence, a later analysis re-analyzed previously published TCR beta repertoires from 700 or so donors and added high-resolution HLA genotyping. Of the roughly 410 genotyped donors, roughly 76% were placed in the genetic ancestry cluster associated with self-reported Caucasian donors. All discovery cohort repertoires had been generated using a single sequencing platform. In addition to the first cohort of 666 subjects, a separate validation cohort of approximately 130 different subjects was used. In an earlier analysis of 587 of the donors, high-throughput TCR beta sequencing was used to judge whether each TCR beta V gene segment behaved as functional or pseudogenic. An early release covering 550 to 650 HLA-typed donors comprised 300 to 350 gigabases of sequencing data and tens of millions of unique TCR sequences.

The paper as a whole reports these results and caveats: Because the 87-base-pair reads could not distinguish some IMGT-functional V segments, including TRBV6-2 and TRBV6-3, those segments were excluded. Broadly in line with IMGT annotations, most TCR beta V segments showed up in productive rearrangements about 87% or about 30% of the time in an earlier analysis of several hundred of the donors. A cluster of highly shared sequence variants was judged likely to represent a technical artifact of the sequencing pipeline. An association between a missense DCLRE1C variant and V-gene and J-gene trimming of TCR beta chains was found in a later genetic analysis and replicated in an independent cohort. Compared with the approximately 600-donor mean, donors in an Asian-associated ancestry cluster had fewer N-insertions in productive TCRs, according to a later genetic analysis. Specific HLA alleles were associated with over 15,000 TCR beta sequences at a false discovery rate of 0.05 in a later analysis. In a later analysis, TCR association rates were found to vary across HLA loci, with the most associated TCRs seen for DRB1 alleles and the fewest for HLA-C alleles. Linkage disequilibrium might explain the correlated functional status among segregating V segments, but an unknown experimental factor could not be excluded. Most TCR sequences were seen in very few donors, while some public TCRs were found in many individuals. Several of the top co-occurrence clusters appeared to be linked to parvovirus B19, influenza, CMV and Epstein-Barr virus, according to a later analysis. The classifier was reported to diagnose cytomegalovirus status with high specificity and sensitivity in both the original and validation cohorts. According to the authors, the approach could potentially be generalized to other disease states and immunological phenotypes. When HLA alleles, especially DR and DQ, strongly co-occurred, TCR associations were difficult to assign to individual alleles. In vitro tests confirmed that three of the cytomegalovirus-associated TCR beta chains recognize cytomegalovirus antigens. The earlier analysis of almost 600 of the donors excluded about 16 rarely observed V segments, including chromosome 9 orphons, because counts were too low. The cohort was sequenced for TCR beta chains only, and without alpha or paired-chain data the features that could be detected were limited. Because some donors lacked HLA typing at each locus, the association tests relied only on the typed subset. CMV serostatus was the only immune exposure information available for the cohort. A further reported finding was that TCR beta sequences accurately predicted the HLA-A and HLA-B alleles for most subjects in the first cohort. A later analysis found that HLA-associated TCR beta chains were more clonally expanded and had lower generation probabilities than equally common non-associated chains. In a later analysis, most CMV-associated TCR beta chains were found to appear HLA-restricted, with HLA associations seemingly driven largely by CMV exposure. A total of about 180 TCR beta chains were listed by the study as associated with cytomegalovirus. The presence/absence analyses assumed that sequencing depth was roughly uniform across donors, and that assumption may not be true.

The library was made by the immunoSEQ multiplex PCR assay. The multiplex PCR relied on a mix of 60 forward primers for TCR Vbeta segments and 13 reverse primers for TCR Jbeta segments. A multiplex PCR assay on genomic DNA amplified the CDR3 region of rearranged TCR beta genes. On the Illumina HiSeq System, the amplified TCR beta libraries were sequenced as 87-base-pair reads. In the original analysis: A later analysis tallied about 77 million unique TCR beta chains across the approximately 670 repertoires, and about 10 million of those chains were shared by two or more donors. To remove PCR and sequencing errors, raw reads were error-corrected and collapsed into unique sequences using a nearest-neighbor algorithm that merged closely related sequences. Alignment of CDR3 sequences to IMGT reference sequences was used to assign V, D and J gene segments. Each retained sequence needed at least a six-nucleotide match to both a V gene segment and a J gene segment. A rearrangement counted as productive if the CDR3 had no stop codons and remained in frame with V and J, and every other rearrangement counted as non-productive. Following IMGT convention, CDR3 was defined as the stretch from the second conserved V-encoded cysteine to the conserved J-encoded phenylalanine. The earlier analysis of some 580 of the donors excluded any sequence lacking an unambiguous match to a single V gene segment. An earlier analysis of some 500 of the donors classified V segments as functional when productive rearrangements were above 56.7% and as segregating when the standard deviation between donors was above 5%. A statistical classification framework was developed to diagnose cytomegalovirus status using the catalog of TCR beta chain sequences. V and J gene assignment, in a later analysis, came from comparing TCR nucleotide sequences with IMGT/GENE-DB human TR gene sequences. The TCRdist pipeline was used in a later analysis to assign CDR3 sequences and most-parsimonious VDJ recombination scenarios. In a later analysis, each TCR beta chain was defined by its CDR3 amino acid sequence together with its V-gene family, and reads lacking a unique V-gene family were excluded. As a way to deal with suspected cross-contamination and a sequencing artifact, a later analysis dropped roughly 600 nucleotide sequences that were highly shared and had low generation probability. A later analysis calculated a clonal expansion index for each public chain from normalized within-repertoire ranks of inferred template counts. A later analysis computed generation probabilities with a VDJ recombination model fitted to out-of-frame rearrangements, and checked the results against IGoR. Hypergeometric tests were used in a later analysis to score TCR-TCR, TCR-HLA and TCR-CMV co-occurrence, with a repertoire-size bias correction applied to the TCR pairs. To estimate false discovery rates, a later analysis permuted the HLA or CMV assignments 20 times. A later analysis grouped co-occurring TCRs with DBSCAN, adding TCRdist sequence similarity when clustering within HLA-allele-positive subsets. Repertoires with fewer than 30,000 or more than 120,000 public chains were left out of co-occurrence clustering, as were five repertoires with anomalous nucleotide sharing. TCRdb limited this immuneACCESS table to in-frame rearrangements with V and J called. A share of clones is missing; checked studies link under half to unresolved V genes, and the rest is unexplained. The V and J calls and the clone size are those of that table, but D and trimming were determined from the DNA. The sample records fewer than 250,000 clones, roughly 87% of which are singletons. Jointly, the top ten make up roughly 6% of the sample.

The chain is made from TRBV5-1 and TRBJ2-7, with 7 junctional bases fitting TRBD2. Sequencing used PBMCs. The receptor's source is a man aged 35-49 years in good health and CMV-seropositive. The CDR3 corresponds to CASSLSAGATYEQYF. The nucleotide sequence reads TGCGCCAGCAGCTTGAGTGCGGGAGCGACCTACGAGCAGTACTTC.